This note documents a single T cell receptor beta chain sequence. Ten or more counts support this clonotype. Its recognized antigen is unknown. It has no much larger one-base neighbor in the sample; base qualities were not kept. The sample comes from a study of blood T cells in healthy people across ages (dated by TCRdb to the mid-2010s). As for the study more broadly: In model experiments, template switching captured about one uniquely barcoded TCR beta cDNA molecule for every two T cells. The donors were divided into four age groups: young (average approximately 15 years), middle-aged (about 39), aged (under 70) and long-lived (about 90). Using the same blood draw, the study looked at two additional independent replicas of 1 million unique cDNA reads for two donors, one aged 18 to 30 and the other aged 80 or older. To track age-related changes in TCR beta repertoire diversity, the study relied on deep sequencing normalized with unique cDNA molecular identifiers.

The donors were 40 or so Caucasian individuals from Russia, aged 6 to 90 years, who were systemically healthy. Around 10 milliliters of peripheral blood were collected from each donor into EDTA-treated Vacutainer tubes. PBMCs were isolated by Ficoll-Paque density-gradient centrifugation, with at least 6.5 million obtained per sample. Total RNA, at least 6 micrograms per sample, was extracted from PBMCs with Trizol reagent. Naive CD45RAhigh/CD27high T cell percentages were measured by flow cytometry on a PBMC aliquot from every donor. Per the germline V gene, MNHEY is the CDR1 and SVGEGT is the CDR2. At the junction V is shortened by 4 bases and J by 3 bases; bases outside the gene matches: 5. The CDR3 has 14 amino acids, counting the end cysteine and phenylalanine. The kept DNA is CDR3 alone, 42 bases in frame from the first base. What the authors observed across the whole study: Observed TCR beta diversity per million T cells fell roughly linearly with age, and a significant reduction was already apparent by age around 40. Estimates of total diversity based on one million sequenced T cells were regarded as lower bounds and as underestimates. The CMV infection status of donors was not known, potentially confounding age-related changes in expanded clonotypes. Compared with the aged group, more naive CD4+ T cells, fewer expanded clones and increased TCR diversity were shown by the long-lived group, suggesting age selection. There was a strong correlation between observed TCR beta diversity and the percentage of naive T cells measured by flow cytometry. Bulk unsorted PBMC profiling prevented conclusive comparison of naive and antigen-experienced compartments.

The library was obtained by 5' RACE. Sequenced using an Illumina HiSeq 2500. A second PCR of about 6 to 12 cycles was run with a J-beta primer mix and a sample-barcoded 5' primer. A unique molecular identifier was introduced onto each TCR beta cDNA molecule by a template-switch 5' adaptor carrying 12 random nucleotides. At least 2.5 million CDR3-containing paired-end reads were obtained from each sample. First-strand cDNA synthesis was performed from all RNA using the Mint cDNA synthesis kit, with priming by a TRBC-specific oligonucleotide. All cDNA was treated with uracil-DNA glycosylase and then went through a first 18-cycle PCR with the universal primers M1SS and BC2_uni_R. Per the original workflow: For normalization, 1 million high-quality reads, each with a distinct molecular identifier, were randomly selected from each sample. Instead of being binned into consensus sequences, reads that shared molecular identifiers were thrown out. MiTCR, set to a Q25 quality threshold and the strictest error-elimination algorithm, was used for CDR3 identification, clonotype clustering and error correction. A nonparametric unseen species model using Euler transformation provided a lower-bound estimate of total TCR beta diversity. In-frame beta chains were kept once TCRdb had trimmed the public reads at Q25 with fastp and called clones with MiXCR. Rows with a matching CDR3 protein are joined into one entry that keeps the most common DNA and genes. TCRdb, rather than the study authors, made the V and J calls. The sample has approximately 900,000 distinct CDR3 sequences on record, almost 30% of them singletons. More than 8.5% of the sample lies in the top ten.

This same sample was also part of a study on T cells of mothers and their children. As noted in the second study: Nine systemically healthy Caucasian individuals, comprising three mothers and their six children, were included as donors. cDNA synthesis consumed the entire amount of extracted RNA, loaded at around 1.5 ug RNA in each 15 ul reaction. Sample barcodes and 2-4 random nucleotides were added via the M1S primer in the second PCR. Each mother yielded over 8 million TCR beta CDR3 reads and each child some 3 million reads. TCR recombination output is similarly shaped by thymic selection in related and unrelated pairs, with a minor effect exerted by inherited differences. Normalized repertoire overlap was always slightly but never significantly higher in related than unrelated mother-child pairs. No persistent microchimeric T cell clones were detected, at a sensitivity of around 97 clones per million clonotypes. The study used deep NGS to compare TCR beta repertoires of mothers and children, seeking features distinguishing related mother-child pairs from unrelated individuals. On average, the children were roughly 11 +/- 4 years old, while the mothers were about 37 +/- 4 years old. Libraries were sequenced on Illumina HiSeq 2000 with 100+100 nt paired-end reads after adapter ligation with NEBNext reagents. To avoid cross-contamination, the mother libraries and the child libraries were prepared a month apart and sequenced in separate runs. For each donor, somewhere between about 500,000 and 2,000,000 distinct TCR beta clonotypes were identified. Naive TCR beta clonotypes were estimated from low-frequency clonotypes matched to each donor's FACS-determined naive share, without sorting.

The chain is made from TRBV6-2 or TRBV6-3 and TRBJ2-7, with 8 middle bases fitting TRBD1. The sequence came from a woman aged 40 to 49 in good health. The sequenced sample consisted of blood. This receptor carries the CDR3 CASSWDRNNYEQYF. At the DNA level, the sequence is TGTGCCAGCAGTTGGGACAGGAATAACTACGAGCAGTACTTC.